This section outlines one TCR beta chain sequence together with its context. This clonotype was seen more than once but under ten times. No cognate antigen has been identified for it. No base quality information exists; no much larger clone differs at one position. These data originate in a study of T cells in Graves' hyperthyroidism and ophthalmopathy (dated by TCRdb to the late 2010s). Concerning the study at large: Peripheral blood was collected at initial diagnosis, before any treatment. To identify TCR V-J signatures that set the groups apart, the researchers used a discovery cohort of approximately 98 patients, made up of around 40 with Graves' ophthalmopathy and approximately 57 with stable Graves' hyperthyroidism. Prospective prediction of ophthalmopathy was tested in an independent validation cohort consisting of fewer than 20 hyperthyroidism patients and some 17 patients who later progressed to ophthalmopathy. For training and testing, the 110 or so patients in the discovery cohort were randomly divided in a 7:3 ratio. In addition, the study compared T-cell repertoires in thyroid tissue and in blood from five to seven Graves' hyperthyroidism patients. Once sampling was done, hyperthyroidism patients were given methimazole at a starting dose of 30 mg daily, whereas ophthalmopathy patients were given high-dose intravenous methylprednisolone. The paper describes TCR Vbeta CDR3 sequencing of 135 peripheral blood samples, made up of 40 to 45 ophthalmopathy patients, 70 to 80 hyperthyroidism patients and roughly 17 progressor patients.

V is pared back by 5 bases and J by 4 bases, with 14 bases lying between the germline termini. Including the terminal cysteine and phenylalanine, the CDR3 comprises 14 residues. Only the CDR3 DNA is retained, 42 bases long and in frame from the first base. The germline V gene encodes CDR1 SGHVS and CDR2 FNYEAQ. Hyperthyroidism patients were aged 18 to 65 years and newly diagnosed, with disease duration of less than 2 months. The study excluded patients with uncontrolled infections, other autoimmune diseases, pregnancy or lactation. Clinical symptoms, serum thyroxine and TRAb, thyroid ultrasound, and orbital computed tomography formed the basis for the diagnoses. Blood from progressor patients was drawn when they were first diagnosed with hyperthyroidism, before any ophthalmopathy symptoms appeared. PBMCs were separated from roughly 9.6 ml of fresh peripheral blood using Ficoll-Paque density gradient centrifugation. Progressor patients were initially diagnosed with Graves' hyperthyroidism and developed ophthalmopathy during follow-up. Trizol reagent was used to extract total RNA, and RNA quality was then checked on an Agilent 2100 Bioanalyzer.

The paper as a whole reports these results and caveats: Most expanded thyroid clonotypes (frequency above 0.001) were also detected in blood, a finding suggesting that blood repertoires may reflect thyroid immune responses. During validation, the model predicted progression to ophthalmopathy a median of about 6.5 months ahead of onset, with almost 71% sensitivity and 72.22% specificity. A 13 V-J signature model separated ophthalmopathy from stable hyperthyroidism, with roughly 88% sensitivity and roughly 81% specificity in cross-validation and 80%/75% in testing. No statistical method was used to set the sample size in advance, and investigators knew the group allocation.

The TCR beta CDR3 regions were amplified from RNA transcripts. A first-round RT-PCR of the TCR CDR3 used the HTBI primer set with the Qiagen OneStep RT-PCR kit. Libraries were constructed in a second round of multiplex PCR, after which size selection and purification were performed. The libraries were sequenced on an Illumina HiSeq2000 using paired-end 100 bp reads. Regarding the original processing steps: SOAPnuke was used to process the raw data, with reads discarded if the reads contained adapters or uncalled bases, had a mean Phred below 15, or lacked an exact constant-primer or identifier match. High-quality paired reads were merged using COPE v1.2.5, and each unique nucleotide sequence was defined as a clonotype. MiTCR v1.1 was used to align clonotypes to the IMGT TRBV, TRBD and TRBJ reference segments. The analysis included only V-J combinations with a frequency above 0.0001, which together covered around 99% of the repertoires. A TCS score was defined as the ratio between F50 (clonal expansion) and ExV (chaos), using BLOSUM62-based TCRdist between CDR3 peptides within each V-J. Welch's t-statistics and random forest reduced 450 to 600 V-J features to roughly 13, which were used in a naive Bayes classifier (R e1071). TCRdb cleaned the public reads at Q25 with fastp, built clones with MiXCR and kept in-frame beta chains. Rows are unified per CDR3 protein, each entry keeping the most common DNA and genes. These V and J calls originate from TCRdb's pipeline instead of the authors' own analysis. This sample has roughly 500,000 distinct CDR3 sequences in its table, and 14% of those were observed once. Of the sample, approximately 5.7% is held by the ten largest clones.

The rearrangement joined TRBV7-6 to TRBJ1-2; the D gene is perhaps TRBD1, on 5 matching bases. The clonotype was recovered from a woman between 25 and 40 years old with Graves' hyperthyroidism that later progressed to Graves' ophthalmopathy. The sample comprised blood. The nucleotides are TGTGCCAGCAGCCCGACAGACCACATCTATGGCTACACCTTC. Its product reads: CASSPTDHIYGYTF.